This T cell receptor beta chain was profiled in a study of breast tumors, draining lymph nodes, adjacent tissues. CDR3 length: 13 residues. Germline CDR1 MNHEY, CDR2 SMNVEV (reference sequence). The junction had 1 base not matched to a gene; V was cut back by 3 bases and J by 5 bases. A word on this clonotype: No antigen is known for it.

Each CDR3 protein is one row after TCRdb ran MiXCR on the multiplex PCR reads. The sample consists of several thousand distinct CDR3 sequences, roughly 41% of them appearing once. General study results and limits: Tumor repertoires ranked between lymph nodes and nontumor tissue in diversity, with V and J gene preferences.

The V and J genes are TRBV27 and TRBJ2-1; 7 bases line up with TRBD1. The sequence came from a female donor with breast cancer. Some clones in this sample may be carry-over from other donors' samples. The sample taken for sequencing was tumor-adjacent breast tissue. The chain's CDR3 is CASSFGQDNEQFF. The CDR3 coding sequence is TGTGCCAGCAGTTTCGGACAGGACAATGAGCAGTTCTTC.